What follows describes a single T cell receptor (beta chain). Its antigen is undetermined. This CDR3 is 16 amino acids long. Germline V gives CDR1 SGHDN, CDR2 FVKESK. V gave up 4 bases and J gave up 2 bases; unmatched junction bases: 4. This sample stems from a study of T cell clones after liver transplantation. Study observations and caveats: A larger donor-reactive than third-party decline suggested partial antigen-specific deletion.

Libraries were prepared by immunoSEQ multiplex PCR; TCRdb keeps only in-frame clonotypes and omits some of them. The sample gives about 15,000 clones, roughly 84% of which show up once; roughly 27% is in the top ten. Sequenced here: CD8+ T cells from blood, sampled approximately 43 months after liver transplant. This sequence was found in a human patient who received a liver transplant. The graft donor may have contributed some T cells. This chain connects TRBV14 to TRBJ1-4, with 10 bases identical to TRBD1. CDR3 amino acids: CASSPRQGATNEKLFF. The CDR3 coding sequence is TGTGCCAGCAGCCCTAGACAGGGGGCTACTAATGAAAAACTGTTTTTT. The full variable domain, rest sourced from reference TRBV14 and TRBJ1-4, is EAGVTQFPSHSVIEKGQTVTLRCDPISGHDNLYWYRRVMGKEIKFLLHFVKESKQDESGMPNNRFLAERTGGTYSTLKVQPAELEDSGVYFCASSPRQGATNEKLFFGSGTQLSVL.